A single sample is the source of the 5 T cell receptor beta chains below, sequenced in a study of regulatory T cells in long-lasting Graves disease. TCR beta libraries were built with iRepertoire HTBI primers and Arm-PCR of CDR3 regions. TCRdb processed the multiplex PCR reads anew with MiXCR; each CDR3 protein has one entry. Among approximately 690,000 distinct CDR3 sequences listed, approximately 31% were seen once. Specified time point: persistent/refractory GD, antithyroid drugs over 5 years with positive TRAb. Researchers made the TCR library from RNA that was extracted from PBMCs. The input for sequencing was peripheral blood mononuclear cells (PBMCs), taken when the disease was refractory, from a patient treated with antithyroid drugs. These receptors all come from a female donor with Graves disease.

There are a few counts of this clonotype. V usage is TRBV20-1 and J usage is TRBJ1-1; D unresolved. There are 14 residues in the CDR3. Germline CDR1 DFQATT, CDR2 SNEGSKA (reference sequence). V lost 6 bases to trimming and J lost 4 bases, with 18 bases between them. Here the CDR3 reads CSARKEGSGTEAFF. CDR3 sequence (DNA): TGCAGTGCCAGAAAGGAAGGGTCGGGCACTGAAGCTTTCTTT.

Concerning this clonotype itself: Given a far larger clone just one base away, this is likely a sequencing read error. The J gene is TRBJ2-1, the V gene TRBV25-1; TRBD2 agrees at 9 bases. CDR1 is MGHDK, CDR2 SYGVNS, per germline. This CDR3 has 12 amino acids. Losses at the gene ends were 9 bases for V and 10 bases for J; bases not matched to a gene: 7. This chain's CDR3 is CASGLATHEQFF. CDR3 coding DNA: TGTGCCAGTGGACTAGCGACCCACGAGCAGTTCTTC.

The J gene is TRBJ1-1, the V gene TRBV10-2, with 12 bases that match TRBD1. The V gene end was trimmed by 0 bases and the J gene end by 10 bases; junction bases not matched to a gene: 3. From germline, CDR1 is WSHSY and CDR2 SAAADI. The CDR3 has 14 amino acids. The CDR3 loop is CASSESGTGGSAFF. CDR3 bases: TGCGCCAGCAGTGAGTCCGGGACAGGGGGCTCAGCTTTCTTT.

The CDR3 sequence is CASSSLRTLEKLFF. CDR3 sequence (DNA): TGTGCCAGCAGCTCCCTCCGGACACTTGAAAAACTGTTTTTT. The V gene is TRBV7-9, the J gene TRBJ1-4; D might be TRBD1 (5 bases). The length of the CDR3 is 14 residues. The V end lost 4 bases, the J end lost 7 bases, and 13 bases lay between the germline ends. Per germline, CDR1 SEHNR and CDR2 FQNEAQ (reference sequence). The variable domain in full, with the rest retrieved from reference TRBV7-9 and TRBJ1-4, is DTGVSQNPRHKITKRGQNVTFRCDPISEHNRLYWYRQTLGQGPEFLTYFQNEAQLEKSRLLSDRFSAERPKGSFSTLEIQRTEQGDSAMYLCASSSLRTLEKLFFGSGTQLSVL.

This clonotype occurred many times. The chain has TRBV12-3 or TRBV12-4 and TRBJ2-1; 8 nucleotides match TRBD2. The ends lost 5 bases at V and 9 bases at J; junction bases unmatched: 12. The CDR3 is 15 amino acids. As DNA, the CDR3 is TGTGCCAGCAGTCAACCGGGACTAGGATCCAGTGAGCAGTTCTTC. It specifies CASSQPGLGSSEQFF.